This T cell receptor beta chain derives from a study of T cell repertoires in cytomegalovirus infection (dated by TCRdb to about 2019). Some background on the complete study: The HLA type of each donor mattered for the analysis, because public TCR beta signatures pointed to carriage of CMV infection along with the matching HLA type.

Of note for this clonotype: What antigen it recognizes has not been identified. Per-nucleotide qualities are absent, and no much larger clonotype sits a single base away.

Overall study outcomes, separate from this receptor: Carriers of CMV infection plus the relevant HLA type were discriminated by the cumulative frequency of public TCR beta family members in the study cohort and in an independent 352-donor cohort. The ex vivo response was dominated by HLA-C-restricted CMV-specific TCR beta clonotypes, which also provided the single most frequent clonotype in two of eight donors.

The run used an Illumina HiSeq 1500. In-frame beta chains were kept once TCRdb had trimmed the public reads at Q25 with fastp and called clones with MiXCR. Here each entry gathers all rows of one CDR3 protein and keeps the most common genes and DNA. The sample contains approximately 130,000 distinct CDR3 sequences, roughly 25% of them found a single time. About 37% of the sample lies in the top ten. The germline V gene encodes CDR1 MNHEY and CDR2 SMNVEV (reference sequence). The CDR3 goes from the cysteine to the phenylalanine over 15 residues. Just CDR3 DNA is preserved here, 45 bases in frame from base 1. Germline trimming: 5 bases from V, 5 bases from J; junction bases outside gene matches: 10.

The source of this sequence is a human donor in good health (CMV status not recorded). Some clones in this sample may be carry-over from other donors' samples. The sample taken for sequencing was PBMCs, sequenced either directly or after in vitro stimulation (not recorded which). The rearranged chain carries TRBV27 and TRBJ2-7, with TRBD1 matching 9 junction bases. The CDR3 region has the sequence CASSPARDRVNEQYF. The DNA sequence reads TGTGCCAGCAGTCCCGCCCGGGACAGGGTTAACGAGCAGTACTTC.